The 10 T cell receptor beta chains in this list originate from one sample, sequenced in a study of neurological immune-mediated disorders. Via MiXCR, TCRdb re-called the 5' RACE reads, giving one row per CDR3 protein. This table has about 66,000 distinct CDR3 sequences, less than 4% appearing once. The sequenced sample was PBMCs. These receptor sequences come from a man aged 30 to 39 with multiple sclerosis.

This clonotype occurred many times. The chain is built from TRBV29-1 and TRBJ2-2; perhaps TRBD1 as D (6 bases). Deletions cut 7 bases from V and 7 bases from J, with 10 bases between. There are 11 residues in the CDR3. Looked up from germline, CDR1 is SQVTM and CDR2 is ANQGSEA. Here the CDR3 reads CSGGHGGELFF. The CDR3 nucleotides read TGCAGCGGGGGACACGGCGGGGAGCTGTTTTTT.

This clonotype was seen repeatedly, ten times or more. The V and J genes are TRBV3-1 and TRBJ2-1; 9 bases are a match to TRBD1. CDR1 LGHDT and CDR2 YNNKEL come from the germline V gene (reference sequence). The junction had 4 bases not matched to a gene; V was cut back by 4 bases and J by 6 bases. CDR3 length: 14 residues. The CDR3 loop reads CASSRTGDGNEQFF. In DNA, the CDR3 is TGTGCCAGCAGCCGGACAGGGGACGGCAATGAGCAGTTCTTC.

This clonotype has ten or more counts. The chain is built from TRBV7-2 and TRBJ1-4, with a weak D call TRBD1 (6 bases). The V gene lost 5 bases and the J gene lost 7 bases, with 20 bases spanning the gap. The CDR3 runs 16 residues. Germline V gives CDR1 SGHTA, CDR2 FQGNSA. Here the CDR3 reads CASSPGTLGYGEKLFF. The DNA for the CDR3 is TGTGCCAGCAGCCCGGGGACATTAGGGTACGGTGAAAAACTGTTTTTT.

There are many counts of this clonotype. This chain uses TRBV20-1 with TRBJ2-3; D ambiguous. Per germline, CDR1 DFQATT and CDR2 SNEGSKA (reference sequence). Trimming removed 6 bases at V and 6 bases at J, with 13 bases between. This CDR3 has 12 residues. The CDR3 protein is CSAWRDGDTQYF. CDR3 nucleotides: TGCAGTGCCTGGCGCGACGGGGATACGCAGTATTTT.

This clonotype has at least ten counts. The V and J genes are TRBV9 and TRBJ2-1, with TRBD1 as a possible D gene (7 bases). Germline values: CDR1 SGDLS, CDR2 YYNGEE. Trimming stripped 3 bases from V and 2 bases from J, with 15 bases between. The CDR3 has 16 residues. The CDR3 spells CASSEGGGDAYNEQFF. The CDR3 bases are TGTGCCAGCAGCGAAGGGGGCGGGGACGCCTACAATGAGCAGTTCTTC.

There are many counts of this clonotype. The rearrangement links TRBV20-1 to TRBJ1-5, with D hard to call. From germline, CDR1 is DFQATT and CDR2 SNEGSKA (reference sequence). The CDR3 extends over 13 amino acids. Trimming stripped 4 bases from V and 7 bases from J, with 14 bases between. The CDR3: CSAIGRSGQPQHF. The CDR3 DNA follows: TGCAGTGCTATCGGCCGGTCTGGGCAGCCCCAGCATTTT.

The table lists this clonotype with many counts. This chain joins TRBV6-5 and TRBJ2-7; 11 bases align to TRBD2. CDR3 length: 14 amino acids. Germline CDR1 is MNHEY and CDR2 is SVGAGI. Unmatched junction bases numbered 5, after V lost 4 bases and J lost 6 bases. The chain's CDR3 is CASSSTSGGIEQYF. The CDR3 DNA sequence: TGTGCCAGCAGTTCAACTAGCGGGGGTATCGAGCAGTACTTC.

This clonotype was detected ten times or more. This chain links TRBV6-5 with TRBJ1-6; D may be TRBD1 (6 bases). V was cut by 6 bases and J by 4 bases, with 16 bases left in between. The CDR3 has 16 amino acids. CDR1 MNHEY and CDR2 SVGAGI come from the germline V gene. The DNA of the CDR3 is TGTGCCAGCAGCCTATCGACAGGCCGATATAATTCACCCCTCCACTTT. Residues: CASSLSTGRYNSPLHF.

This clonotype was counted many times. The chain uses TRBV10-3 and TRBJ2-5, with 7 bases that match TRBD1. The CDR3 is 15 residues long. V gave up 6 bases and J gave up 4 bases; unmatched junction bases: 11. Germline V gene data show CDR1 as ENHRY and CDR2 as SYGVKD. The CDR3 DNA sequence: TGTGCCATCAGCACACAATCGACAGGGCGAGAGACCCAGTACTTC. Protein sequence: CAISTQSTGRETQYF.

This clonotype was seen only a few times. The chain joins TRBV7-2 to TRBJ2-1, with 13 bases identical to TRBD2. Germline lookup yields CDR1 SGHTA and CDR2 FQGNSA. J was trimmed by 9 bases and V by 3 bases; bases with no gene match: 5. The CDR3 is 15 residues long. This chain's CDR3 is CASSFTSGGAPEQFF. CDR3 nucleotide sequence: TGTGCCAGCAGCTTTACTAGCGGGGGGGCGCCTGAGCAGTTCTTC.